This T cell receptor (beta chain) comes out of a study of cytomegalovirus exposure and HLA in healthy donors. Both 60 Vbeta primers and 13 Jbeta primers went into the PCR. Assay used: immunoSEQ multiplex PCR; TCRdb lists only in-frame clones, some missing. The sample includes about 120,000 clones, roughly three quarters of them seen just once. Each donor was nominally healthy when sampled (though unrecorded immune exposures were likely). The CDR3 is made up of 15 amino acids. Germline V gives CDR1 MDHEN, CDR2 SYDVKM. V shed 4 bases and J 3 bases; nucleotides not matched to a gene: 6. The TCR was taken from a man aged 45-65 years in good health and CMV-seropositive. V is TRBV28 and J is TRBJ2-7; 10 nucleotides match TRBD1. Sequenced: PBMCs. The CDR3 DNA sequence: TGTGCCAGCAGTTCAGCCGGGACAGGGGACTACGAGCAGTACTTC. This translates into CASSSAGTGDYEQYF.